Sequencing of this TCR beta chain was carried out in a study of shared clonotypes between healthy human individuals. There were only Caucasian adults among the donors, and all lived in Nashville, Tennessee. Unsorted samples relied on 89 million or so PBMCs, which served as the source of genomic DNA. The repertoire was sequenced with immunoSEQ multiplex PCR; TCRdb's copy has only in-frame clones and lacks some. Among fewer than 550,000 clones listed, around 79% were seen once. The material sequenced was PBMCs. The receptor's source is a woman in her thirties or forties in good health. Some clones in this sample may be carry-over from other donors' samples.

CDR3 coding DNA: TGTGCCAGCAGCTTAATATCCGGTCAGCCCCAGCATTTT. It is translated as CASSLISGQPQHF. The chain uses TRBV7-3 and TRBJ1-5; D is unclear. V was cut by 1 base and J by 6 bases, with 7 bases left in between. The CDR3 has 13 residues. From germline, CDR1 is SGHTA and CDR2 FQGTGA.